Listed here is a single T cell receptor (beta chain). What it recognizes is unknown. Germline CDR1 reads SGHRS; CDR2 reads YFSETQ. This CDR3 is built from 15 residues. With 0 bases clipped from V and 4 bases from J, the junction kept 2 bases outside the gene matches. These data originate in a study of cytomegalovirus exposure and HLA in healthy donors. Study-wide background: The study's early data release held 80 million to 95 million unique TCRs from HLA-typed donors. Study results and limitations: A later analysis revealed that TCR association rates differed between HLA loci, peaking at DRB1 and bottoming out at HLA-C. Presence/absence analysis assumed near-uniform sequencing depth across donors. A list of 150 or so TCR beta chains associated with cytomegalovirus was given.

A multiplex PCR was run with 60 Vbeta primers and 13 Jbeta primers. The protocol was immunoSEQ multiplex PCR, while the TCRdb copy is restricted to in-frame clones and leaves out a portion. The sample has 150,000 to 200,000 clones; more than 60% are singletons. The sequenced sample was PBMCs. The chain uses TRBV5-1 and TRBJ1-5; TRBD1 aligns across 9 bases. The TCR originated in a man younger than 45 in good health and CMV-seropositive. The CDR3 nucleotides read TGCGCCAGCAGCTTGGACGGGACAGGGAATCAGCCCCAGCATTTT. Amino acids: CASSLDGTGNQPQHF.